The rows below give T cell receptor beta chains drawn from one sample of a study of OX40 agonist ivuxolimab in advanced cancers. The method was immunoSEQ multiplex PCR; TCRdb's version includes in-frame clones alone and lacks a portion of them. The sample includes tens of thousands of clones, 80% to 85% seen only once; the top ten take 3.4%. The material sequenced was CD4+ or CD8+ T cells sorted from blood, taken in a trial of the OX40 agonist ivuxolimab. The receptors were sampled from an adult with an advanced solid tumor such as melanoma, head and neck, liver or kidney cancer. CDR3s include the opening cysteine and the closing phenylalanine or tryptophan. The D gene is left open where the match is weak. Size values are once, few and many counts, or a class for expanded clones, and some rows have none.

NA,TRBV18,NA,TRBJ1-4,TGTGCCAGCTCACCTATGGTCCTTGAAAAACTGTTTTTT,CASSPMVLEKLFF
NA,TRBV7-2,TRBD1,TRBJ1-2,TGTGCCAGCAGCCTTGACAGGGGCCAATCCTATGGCTACACCTTC,CASSLDRGQSYGYTF
NA,TRBV4-2,TRBD1,TRBJ2-3,TGTGCCAGCAGCCAAGAAGGCGGGGACAGGACAGATACGCAGTATTTT,CASSQEGGDRTDTQYF
NA,TRBV4-2,NA,TRBJ2-3,TGTGCCAGCAGCCAAGGTCGGGGGTACGACACAGATACGCAGTATTTT,CASSQGRGYDTDTQYF
NA,TRBV11-3,TRBD1,TRBJ2-3,TGTGCCAGCAGCTTGTCGACAGGGGGGACAGATACGCAGTATTTT,CASSLSTGGTDTQYF
NA,TRBV30,NA,TRBJ1-2,TGTGCCTGGACAGGGGAGAGCAGCTTGGATGGCTACACCTTC,CAWTGESSLDGYTF
few,TRBV9,TRBD1,TRBJ2-2,TGTGCCAGCAGCGCCCCCCAGGGGGTCAGCACCGGGGAGCTGTTTTTT,CASSAPQGVSTGELFF
NA,TRBV9,TRBD1,TRBJ2-2,TGTGCCAGCAGCTCGAGGACAGGGGTTGCGAACACCGGGGAGCTGTTTTTT,CASSSRTGVANTGELFF
NA,TRBV9,NA,TRBJ2-3,TGTGCCAGCAGCGTTCTTGGAGACACAGATACGCAGTATTTT,CASSVLGDTDTQYF
NA,TRBV4-3,NA,TRBJ2-3,TGCGCCAGCAGCCGCGTAGCGGAGGGCACAGATACGCAGTATTTT,CASSRVAEGTDTQYF
NA,TRBV27,NA,TRBJ2-7,TGTGCCAGCAGTTTATCGGGGGGGCTCTCCTACGAGCAGTACTTC,CASSLSGGLSYEQYF
NA,TRBV19,NA,TRBJ1-1,TGTGCCAGTAGTATAGAAGGACAGATGAACACTGAAGCTTTCTTT,CASSIEGQMNTEAFF
NA,TRBV6-5,NA,TRBJ1-2,TGTGCCAGCAGTTACTCGACGGGGGGGCATGGCTACACCTTC,CASSYSTGGHGYTF
NA,TRBV7-2,TRBD1,TRBJ1-2,TGTGCCAGCAGCTTATGGGACAGGGGTCCAGATGGCTACACCTTC,CASSLWDRGPDGYTF
NA,TRBV7-9,TRBD2,TRBJ2-5,TGTGCCAGCAGCACCCTAGCGGGGGGTGCAGAGACCCAGTACTTC,CASSTLAGGAETQYF
NA,TRBV11-2,TRBD2,TRBJ2-7,TGTGCCAGCAGCGCTAAAATTGGCGGGGGGTTCTACGAGCAGTACTTC,CASSAKIGGGFYEQYF
NA,TRBV9,NA,TRBJ2-4,TGTGCCAGCAGCGTAGGGACTTTGGGGGAGATTCAGTACTTC,CASSVGTLGEIQYF
once,TRBV21-1,NA,TRBJ2-3,TGTGCCAGCATCCTACAGGGCCCTAGCACAGATACGCAGTATTTT,CASILQGPSTDTQYF
NA,TRBV15,TRBD1,TRBJ1-2,TGTGCCACCAGCTTCCGACAGGGTAATGGCTACACCTTC,CATSFRQGNGYTF
NA,TRBV7-3,NA,TRBJ2-7,TGTGCCAGCAGCTTCTCGGGACCAGACGAGCAGTACTTC,CASSFSGPDEQYF
NA,TRBV7-9,TRBD2,TRBJ2-5,TGTGCCAGCAGCTTCGGGGGGCAAGAGACCCAGTACTTC,CASSFGGQETQYF
NA,TRBV11-1,TRBD1,TRBJ2-2,TGTGCCAGCAGCGTCCGGGACAGGGGGCGGACCGGGGAGCTGTTTTTT,CASSVRDRGRTGELFF
NA,TRBV6-6,NA,TRBJ2-3,TGTGCCACCCAAAATTACCCTAGCACAGATACGCAGTATTTT,CATQNYPSTDTQYF
NA,TRBV9,NA,TRBJ2-1,TGTGCCAGCAGCGTAGAAGCGAGCTCCTACAATGAGCAGTTCTTC,CASSVEASSYNEQFF
NA,TRBV7-2,NA,TRBJ2-3,TGTGCCAGCAGCTTAGCCCGTCTAGCAGGGGATACGCAGTATTTT,CASSLARLAGDTQYF
NA,TRBV6-6,NA,TRBJ1-5,TGTGCCAGCAGTTCAGGGGTGGATCAGCCCCAGCATTTT,CASSSGVDQPQHF
NA,TRBV7-3,TRBD1,TRBJ1-3,TGTGCCAGCAGCGAAACAGGGGTTGAAGGAAACACCATATATTTT,CASSETGVEGNTIYF
NA,TRBV2,TRBD1,TRBJ1-2,TGTGCCAGCAGTGGGACAGGAGGAGGCTATGGCTACACCTTC,CASSGTGGGYGYTF
NA,TRBV6-6,NA,TRBJ2-7,TGTGCCAGCAGGGCTAAAGGGGAAGAGTGGGAGCAGTACTTC,CASRAKGEEWEQYF
NA,TRBV6-5,NA,TRBJ1-1,TGTGCCAGCGACCAACATGCTTTGACGGACACTGAAGCTTTCTTT,CASDQHALTDTEAFF
few,TRBV30,NA,TRBJ1-3,TGTGCCTGGAGCGGGTCATCTGGAAACACCATATATTTT,CAWSGSSGNTIYF
NA,TRBV5-1,TRBD1,TRBJ2-5,TGCGCCAGCAGCTTAGGACAGGCCCAAGAGACCCAGTACTTC,CASSLGQAQETQYF
NA,TRBV5-1,NA,TRBJ2-1,TGCGCCAGCAGCACCCCTCAGGGGAATGAGCAGTTCTTC,CASSTPQGNEQFF
NA,TRBV6-5,TRBD1,TRBJ1-6,TGTGCCAGCAGTTTAATAGGGGGCAATCGCTCACCCCTCCACTTT,CASSLIGGNRSPLHF
NA,TRBV30,NA,TRBJ1-2,TGTGCCTGGAGAACAGGGTTAGGTGTCACTGGCTACACCTTC,CAWRTGLGVTGYTF
NA,TRBV19,NA,TRBJ2-2,TGTGCCAGTACCCCGGGCGGGGCTAACACCGGGGAGCTGTTTTTT,CASTPGGANTGELFF
few,TRBV6-5,NA,TRBJ1-6,TGTGCCAGCAGGAACGTGGGATATAATTCACCCCTCCACTTT,CASRNVGYNSPLHF
NA,TRBV6-6,NA,TRBJ2-3,TGTGCCAGCAGGGGCAGGGGCACAGATACGCAGTATTTT,CASRGRGTDTQYF
NA,TRBV7-9,NA,TRBJ2-7,TGTGCCAGCAGCGGGGACTCTTTCTCCTACGAGCAGTACTTC,CASSGDSFSYEQYF
NA,TRBV28,NA,TRBJ1-4,TGTGCCAGCAGTCTCAACAGTGGGGCCTTAGCTAATGAAAAACTGTTTTTT,CASSLNSGALANEKLFF
NA,TRBV30,NA,TRBJ2-6,TGTGCCTGGAGTACATGGACAGCAGCCTCTGGGGCCAACGTCCTGACTTTC,CAWSTWTAASGANVLTF
NA,TRBV5-1,NA,TRBJ1-4,TGCGCCAGCAGCTTGGCGGAAAGGACAGATACTGCAACTAATGAAAAACTGTTTTTT,CASSLAERTDTATNEKLFF
NA,TRBV5-1,NA,TRBJ1-5,TGCGCCAGCAGCTGGGCAGGGCCCGAGCCCCAGCATTTT,CASSWAGPEPQHF
few,TRBV7-9,TRBD2,TRBJ2-7,TGTGCCAGCAGCCCGAGGACTAGCGGATTCCACGAGCAGTACTTC,CASSPRTSGFHEQYF
NA,TRBV4-1,TRBD1,TRBJ2-5,TGCGCCAGCAGCCCCCCTTTCTCGGGGACAGGAGAGTCGGAGACCCAGTACTTC,CASSPPFSGTGESETQYF
NA,TRBV18,NA,TRBJ1-6,TGTGCCAGCTCACCTACCAGGGAGAATTCACCCCTCCACTTT,CASSPTRENSPLHF